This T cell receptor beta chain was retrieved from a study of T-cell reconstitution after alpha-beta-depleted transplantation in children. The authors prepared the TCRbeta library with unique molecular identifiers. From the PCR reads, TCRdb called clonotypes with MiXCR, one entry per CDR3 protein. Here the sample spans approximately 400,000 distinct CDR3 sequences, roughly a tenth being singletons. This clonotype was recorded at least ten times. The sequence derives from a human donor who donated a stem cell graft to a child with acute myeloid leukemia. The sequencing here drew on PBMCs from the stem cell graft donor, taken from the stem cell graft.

The DNA for the CDR3 is TGTGCCAGCATCCCAAGGCGGGACAGCAACACAGATACGCAGTATTTT. This codes for CASIPRRDSNTDTQYF. V is TRBV21-1 and J is TRBJ2-3; the table's D call of TRBD1 was not tested on the DNA. TRBV21-1 is tagged as a pseudogene. The CDR3 has 16 residues.